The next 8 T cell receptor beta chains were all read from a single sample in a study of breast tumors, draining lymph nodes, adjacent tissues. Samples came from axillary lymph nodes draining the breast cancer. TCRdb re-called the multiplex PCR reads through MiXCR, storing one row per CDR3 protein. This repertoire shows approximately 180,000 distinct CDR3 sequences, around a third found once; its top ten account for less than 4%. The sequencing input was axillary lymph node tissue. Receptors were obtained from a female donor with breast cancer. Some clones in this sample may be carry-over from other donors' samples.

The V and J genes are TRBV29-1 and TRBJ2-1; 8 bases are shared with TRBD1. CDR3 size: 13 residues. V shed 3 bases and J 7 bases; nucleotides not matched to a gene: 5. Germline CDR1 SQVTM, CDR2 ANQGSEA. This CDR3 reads CSVEAGGANEQFF. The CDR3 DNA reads TGCAGCGTTGAGGCAGGGGGCGCGAATGAGCAGTTCTTC.

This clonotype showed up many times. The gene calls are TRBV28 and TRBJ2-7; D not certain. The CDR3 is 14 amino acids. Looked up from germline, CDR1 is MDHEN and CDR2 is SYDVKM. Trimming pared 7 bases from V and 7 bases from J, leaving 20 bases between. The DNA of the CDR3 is TGTGCCAGCACCCTTCTCCCTCCGGCCAGTGAGCAGTACTTC. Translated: CASTLLPPASEQYF.

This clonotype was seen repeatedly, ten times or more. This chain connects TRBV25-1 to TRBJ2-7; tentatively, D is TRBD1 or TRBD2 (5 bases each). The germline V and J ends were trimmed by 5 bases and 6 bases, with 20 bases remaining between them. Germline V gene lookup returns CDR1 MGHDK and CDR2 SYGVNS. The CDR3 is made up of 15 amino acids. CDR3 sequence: CASSPPGPTWGEQYF. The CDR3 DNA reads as TGTGCCAGCAGTCCCCCGGGGCCGACGTGGGGCGAGCAGTACTTC.

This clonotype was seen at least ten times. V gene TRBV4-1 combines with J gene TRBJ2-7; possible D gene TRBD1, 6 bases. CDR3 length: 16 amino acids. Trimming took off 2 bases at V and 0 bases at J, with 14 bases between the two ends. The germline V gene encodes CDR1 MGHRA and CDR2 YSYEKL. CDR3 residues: CASSQPRGYYSYEQYF. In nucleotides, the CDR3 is TGCGCCAGCAGCCAACCGAGGGGGTACTACTCCTACGAGCAGTACTTC.

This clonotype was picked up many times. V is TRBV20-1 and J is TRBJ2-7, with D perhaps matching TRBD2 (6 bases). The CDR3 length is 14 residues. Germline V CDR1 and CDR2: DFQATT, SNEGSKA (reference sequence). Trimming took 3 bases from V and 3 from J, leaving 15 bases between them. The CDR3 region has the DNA TGCAGTGCTAGGGATAAGGGACTTCTCTACGAGCAGTACTTC. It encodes CSARDKGLLYEQYF.

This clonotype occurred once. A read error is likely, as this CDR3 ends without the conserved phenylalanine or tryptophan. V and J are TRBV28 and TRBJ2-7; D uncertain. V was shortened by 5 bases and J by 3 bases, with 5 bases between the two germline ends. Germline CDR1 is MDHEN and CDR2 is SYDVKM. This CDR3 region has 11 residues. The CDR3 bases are TGTGCCAGCAGTGTAGGCTACGAGCAGTACCTC. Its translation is CASSVGYEQYL.

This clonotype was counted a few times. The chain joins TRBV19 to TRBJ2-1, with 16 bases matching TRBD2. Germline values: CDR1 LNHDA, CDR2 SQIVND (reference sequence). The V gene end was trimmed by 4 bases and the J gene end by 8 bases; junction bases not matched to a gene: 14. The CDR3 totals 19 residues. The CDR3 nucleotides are TGTGCCAGTAGTACTGGGACTAGCGGGGGGGCCAATGAGCTCCATGAGCAGTTCTTC. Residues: CASSTGTSGGANELHEQFF.

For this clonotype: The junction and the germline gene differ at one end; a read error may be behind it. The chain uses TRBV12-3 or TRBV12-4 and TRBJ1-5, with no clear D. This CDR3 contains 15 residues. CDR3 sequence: CASSFRAPQAQPRHF. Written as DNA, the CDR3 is TGTGCCAGCAGTTTCCGGGCCCCCCAGGCTCAGCCCCGGCATTTT.